A selection of T cell receptor beta chains follows, all from one sample in a study of regulatory T cells in long-lasting Graves disease. MiXCR, applied by TCRdb to the multiplex PCR reads, yields one record per CDR3 protein. The sample carries 540,000 or so distinct CDR3 sequences, about 14% recorded once. This sample also belongs to another study, concerning T cells in Graves' hyperthyroidism and ophthalmopathy.

The specimen comprised peripheral blood mononuclear cells (PBMCs), sampled at new diagnosis, from a patient treated with antithyroid drugs. All receptors come from a man aged 30 to 45 with Graves disease. The CDR3 runs from the conserved cysteine through the conserved F or W. A D gene is named only where the DNA matches it firmly. Rows give clone size only sometimes, using once, few, many, or a class for an expanded clone.

v_call: TRBV5-6; clone_size: many; d_call: .; j_call: TRBJ2-7; cdr3_aa: CASSLRDYEQYF; cdr3_nt: TGTGCCAGCAGTCTGCGGGACTACGAGCAGTACTTC
v_call: TRBV2; clone_size: many; d_call: .; j_call: TRBJ2-7; cdr3_aa: CASIKGLHFEQYF; cdr3_nt: TGTGCCAGCATCAAGGGACTCCATTTTGAGCAGTACTTC
v_call: TRBV19; clone_size: .; d_call: .; j_call: TRBJ2-2; cdr3_aa: CASSTVTRQVGELFF; cdr3_nt: TGTGCCAGTAGCACGGTGACCCGGCAGGTCGGGGAGCTGTTTTTT
v_call: TRBV12-3/TRBV12-4; clone_size: many; d_call: TRBD1; j_call: TRBJ1-1; cdr3_aa: CASSRDREAEAFF; cdr3_nt: TGTGCCAGCAGTCGGGACAGGGAGGCTGAAGCTTTCTTT
v_call: TRBV4-1; clone_size: .; d_call: .; j_call: TRBJ2-1; cdr3_aa: CASSQVPAPTPDNEQFF; cdr3_nt: TGCGCCAGCAGCCAAGTCCCAGCACCCACCCCAGACAATGAGCAGTTCTTC
v_call: TRBV19; clone_size: .; d_call: TRBD2; j_call: TRBJ2-3; cdr3_aa: CASSPPLAGGSDTQYF; cdr3_nt: TGTGCCAGTAGCCCCCCTCTAGCGGGAGGATCAGATACGCAGTATTTT
v_call: TRBV18; clone_size: .; d_call: .; j_call: TRBJ2-1; cdr3_aa: CASSRRQGTINEQFF; cdr3_nt: TGTGCCAGCTCTCGACGACAGGGGACTATCAATGAGCAGTTCTTC
v_call: TRBV2; clone_size: many; d_call: .; j_call: TRBJ1-1; cdr3_aa: CASQRTANTEAFF; cdr3_nt: TGTGCCAGTCAACGGACAGCGAACACTGAAGCTTTCTTT
v_call: TRBV6-2/TRBV6-3; clone_size: many; d_call: .; j_call: TRBJ2-5; cdr3_aa: CASSGTGTQETQYF; cdr3_nt: TGTGCCAGCAGTGGTACAGGGACCCAAGAGACCCAGTACTTC
v_call: TRBV5-1; clone_size: many; d_call: .; j_call: TRBJ2-2; cdr3_aa: CASSSTERGELFF; cdr3_nt: TGCGCCAGCAGCTCGACGGAGAGGGGGGAGCTGTTTTTT
v_call: TRBV9; clone_size: .; d_call: TRBD2; j_call: TRBJ2-7; cdr3_aa: CASSKGGRSNEQYF; cdr3_nt: TGTGCCAGCTCTAAGGGCGGGAGAAGCAACGAGCAGTACTTC
v_call: TRBV6-1; clone_size: .; d_call: TRBD1; j_call: TRBJ2-1; cdr3_aa: CATTGLYNEQFF; cdr3_nt: TGTGCCACGACAGGGCTCTACAATGAGCAGTTCTTC
v_call: TRBV7-9; clone_size: few; d_call: .; j_call: TRBJ2-2; cdr3_aa: CASSLWVDSTGELFF; cdr3_nt: TGTGCCAGCAGCTTATGGGTGGATTCCACCGGGGAGCTGTTTTTT
v_call: TRBV9; clone_size: .; d_call: .; j_call: TRBJ2-1; cdr3_aa: CASSVGSFNEQFF; cdr3_nt: TGTGCCAGCAGCGTTGGTAGTTTCAATGAGCAGTTCTTC